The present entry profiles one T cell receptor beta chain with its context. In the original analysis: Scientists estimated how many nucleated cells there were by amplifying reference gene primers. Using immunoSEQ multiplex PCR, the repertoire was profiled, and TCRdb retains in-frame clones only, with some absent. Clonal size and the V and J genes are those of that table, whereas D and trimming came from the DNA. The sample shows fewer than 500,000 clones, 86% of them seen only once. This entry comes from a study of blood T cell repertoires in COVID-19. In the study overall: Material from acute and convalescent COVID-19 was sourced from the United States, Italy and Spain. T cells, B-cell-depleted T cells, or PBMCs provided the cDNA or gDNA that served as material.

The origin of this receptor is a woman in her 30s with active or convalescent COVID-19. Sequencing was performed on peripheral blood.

The CDR3 DNA reads TGTGCCAGCAGCCCCAGTGTTTGGGAGTCGTACCTCCACTTT. Its protein product is CASSPSVWESYLHF. This chain joins TRBV6-5 and TRBJ1-6; D is unresolved. V was pared by 6 bases and J by 15 bases, with 21 bases between. The CDR3 totals 14 residues. Germline V gene sequence: CDR1 MNHEY, CDR2 SVGAGI.